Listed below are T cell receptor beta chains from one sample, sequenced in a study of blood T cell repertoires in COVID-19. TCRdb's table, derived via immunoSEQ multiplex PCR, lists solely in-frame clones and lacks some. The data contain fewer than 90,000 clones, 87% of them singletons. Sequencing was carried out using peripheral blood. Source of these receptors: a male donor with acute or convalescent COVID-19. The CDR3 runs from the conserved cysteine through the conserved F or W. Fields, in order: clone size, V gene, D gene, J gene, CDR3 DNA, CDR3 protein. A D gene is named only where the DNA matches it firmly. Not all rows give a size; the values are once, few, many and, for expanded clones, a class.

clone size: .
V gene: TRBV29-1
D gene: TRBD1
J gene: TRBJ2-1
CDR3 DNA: TGCAGCGTTGGGGGGATGGATCGGACAGGACACAATGAGCAGTTCTTC
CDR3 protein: CSVGGMDRTGHNEQFF

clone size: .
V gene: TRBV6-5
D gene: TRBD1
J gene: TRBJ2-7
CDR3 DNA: TGTGCCAGCAGTTACACGAGGACAGGGTCGCGTTACGAGCAGTACTTC
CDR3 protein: CASSYTRTGSRYEQYF

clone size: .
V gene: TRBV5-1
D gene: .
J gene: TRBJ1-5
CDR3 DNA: TGCGCCAGCAGCGAGGGGGTTTTAGGCAATCAGCCCCAGCATTTT
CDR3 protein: CASSEGVLGNQPQHF

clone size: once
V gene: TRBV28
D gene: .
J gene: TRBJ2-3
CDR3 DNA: TGTGCCAGCAGTTACCACAGGGTGATAGGCACAGATACGCAGTATTTT
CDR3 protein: CASSYHRVIGTDTQYF

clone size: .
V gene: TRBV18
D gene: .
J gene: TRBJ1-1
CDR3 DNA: TGTGCCAGCTCACCAGGGAGGGCGGAAGCTTTCTTT
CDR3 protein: CASSPGRAEAFF

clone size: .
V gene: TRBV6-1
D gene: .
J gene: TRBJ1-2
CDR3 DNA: TGTGCCAGCAGTGAAGCGGCGGTGCGACGGGGCTACACCTTC
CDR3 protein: CASSEAAVRRGYTF

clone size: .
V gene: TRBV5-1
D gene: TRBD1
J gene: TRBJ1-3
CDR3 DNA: TGCGCCAGCAGCTTGACAGTCCCGGGACAGGGGTCTGGAAACACCATATATTTT
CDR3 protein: CASSLTVPGQGSGNTIYF

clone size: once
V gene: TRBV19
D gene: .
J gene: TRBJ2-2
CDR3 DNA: TGTGCCAGTAGTCCCCCCCAGGGCGCGAACACCGGGGAGCTGTTTTTT
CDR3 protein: CASSPPQGANTGELFF

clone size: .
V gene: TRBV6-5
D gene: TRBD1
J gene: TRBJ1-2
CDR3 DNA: TGTGCCAGCAGTCCCACTAGGGGGCGAGATGGCTACACCTTC
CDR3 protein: CASSPTRGRDGYTF

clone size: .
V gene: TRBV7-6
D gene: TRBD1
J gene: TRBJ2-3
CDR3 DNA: TGTGCCAGCAGCTTTCCGCGGACAGGGGGCGATTCCACAGATACGCAGTATTTT
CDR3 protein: CASSFPRTGGDSTDTQYF

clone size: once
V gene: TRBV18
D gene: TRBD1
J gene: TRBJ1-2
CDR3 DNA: TGTGCCAGCTCACCGCCGGGACAGGGCCTTCTGGGCTACACCTTC
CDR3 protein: CASSPPGQGLLGYTF

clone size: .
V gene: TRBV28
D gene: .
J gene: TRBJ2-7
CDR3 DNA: TGTGCCAGCAGTCCTGGTGGGAGCTCCTACGAGCAGTACTTC
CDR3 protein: CASSPGGSSYEQYF

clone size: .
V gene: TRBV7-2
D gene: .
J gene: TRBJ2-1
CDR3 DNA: TGTGCCAGCAGCTTAGCGCAACTAGCCGGCAATGAGCAGTTCTTC
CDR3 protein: CASSLAQLAGNEQFF

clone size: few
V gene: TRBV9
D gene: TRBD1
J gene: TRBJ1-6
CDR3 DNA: TGTGCCAGCAGCCCTGGGACAGGGGTACGTTCACCCCTCCACTTT
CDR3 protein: CASSPGTGVRSPLHF

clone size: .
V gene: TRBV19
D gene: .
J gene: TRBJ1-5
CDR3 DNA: TGTGCCAGTAGTATAGAGCCCATCGGGAATCAGCCCCAGCATTTT
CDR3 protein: CASSIEPIGNQPQHF

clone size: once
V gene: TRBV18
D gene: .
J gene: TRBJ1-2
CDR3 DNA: TGTGCCAGCTCACCACCGGTCCAGACAGGCCTCTATGGCTACACCTTC
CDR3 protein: CASSPPVQTGLYGYTF

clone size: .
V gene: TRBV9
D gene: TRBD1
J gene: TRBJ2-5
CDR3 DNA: TGTGCCAGCAGCGCCGGACAGGGTTTGGAGACCCAGTACTTC
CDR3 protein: CASSAGQGLETQYF

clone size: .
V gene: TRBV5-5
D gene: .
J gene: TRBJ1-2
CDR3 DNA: TGTGCCAGCAGCTTGGAACAGTCCTATGGCTACACCTTC
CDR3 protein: CASSLEQSYGYTF

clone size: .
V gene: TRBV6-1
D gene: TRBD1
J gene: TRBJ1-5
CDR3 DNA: TGTGCCAGCAGTGATTCGGGGAAAGCTGGACAGGGCCGGTTGGGTTTT
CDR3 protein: CASSDSGKAGQGRLGF

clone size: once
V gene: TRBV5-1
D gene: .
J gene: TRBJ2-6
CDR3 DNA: TGCGCCAGCAGCCCGGGGAGCTCTGGGGCCAACGTCCTGACTTTC
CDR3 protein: CASSPGSSGANVLTF

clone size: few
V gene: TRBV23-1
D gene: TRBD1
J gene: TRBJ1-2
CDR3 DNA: TGCGCCAGCAGTCAATGGATCCTGGACAGGGAGTTCTATGGCTACACCTTC
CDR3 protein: CASSQWILDREFYGYTF

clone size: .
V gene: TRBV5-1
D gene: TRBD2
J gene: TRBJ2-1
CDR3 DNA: TGCGCCAGCAGCTTGGGCGGGGGTTCCTACAATGAGCAGTTCTTC
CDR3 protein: CASSLGGGSYNEQFF

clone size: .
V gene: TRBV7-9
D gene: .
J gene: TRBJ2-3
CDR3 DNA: TGTGCCAGCAGCTTAGCTCACACAGATACGCAGTATTTT
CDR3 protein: CASSLAHTDTQYF

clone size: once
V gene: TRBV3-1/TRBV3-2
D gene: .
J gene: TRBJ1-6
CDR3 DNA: TGTGCCAGCAGCCAACAGGGGAGCAATTCACCCCTCCACTTT
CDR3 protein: CASSQQGSNSPLHF

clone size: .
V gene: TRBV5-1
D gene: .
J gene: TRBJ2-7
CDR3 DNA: TGCGCCAGCAGCTTGGATGACCGCGGTTCGTCCTACGAGCAGTACTTC
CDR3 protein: CASSLDDRGSSYEQYF

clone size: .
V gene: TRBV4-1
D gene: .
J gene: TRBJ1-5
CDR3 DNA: TGCGCCAGCAGCCAAGAGTCGGGGGGGCTCCATCAGCCCCAGCATTTT
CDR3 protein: CASSQESGGLHQPQHF

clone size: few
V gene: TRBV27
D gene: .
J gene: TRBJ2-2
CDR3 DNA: TGTGCCAGCAGTTTTTCGTCAGACATTAACACCGGGGAGCTGTTTTTT
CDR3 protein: CASSFSSDINTGELFF

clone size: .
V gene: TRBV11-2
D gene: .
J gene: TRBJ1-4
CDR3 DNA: TGTGCCAGCCAGGGGTGGTCTAGAGTGGAAAAACTGTTTTTT
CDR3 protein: CASQGWSRVEKLFF

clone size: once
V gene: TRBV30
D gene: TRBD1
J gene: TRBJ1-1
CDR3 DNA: TGTGCCTGGAGTACGGGGGACAGGGTAGTCACTGAAGCTTTCTTT
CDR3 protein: CAWSTGDRVVTEAFF